The rows below give T cell receptor beta chains drawn from one sample of a study of CD8 T cells in Susac syndrome. Via MiXCR, TCRdb re-called the immunoSEQ multiplex PCR reads, giving one row per CDR3 protein. This sample yields tens of thousands of distinct CDR3 sequences, of which approximately 95% are seen a single time; under 0.6% belongs to the top ten. The sample consisted of CD8+ T cells from PBMCs. The receptors derive from a human donor with Susac syndrome. Each CDR3 is given with its conserved first and last residue. D genes are given only for firm matches. Where a row states a size, it is once, few, many or the class of an expanded clone; other rows omit it.

TRBJ2-7	.	TRBV13	.	14	TGTGCCAGCAGCTCACAAGAGGGACCCTACGAGCAGTACTTC	CASSSQEGPYEQYF
TRBJ2-1	.	TRBV7-9	.	12	TGTGCCAGCAGCGGCCTAATGGAAGAGCAGTTCTTC	CASSGLMEEQFF
TRBJ2-4	.	TRBV5-5	.	14	TGTGCCAGCAGCCCCGAGGTGAGGGTAGACATTCAGTACTTC	CASSPEVRVDIQYF
TRBJ2-7	.	TRBV19	.	15	TGTGCCAGTAGTATAGCCGCGGGCAGTTCCTACGAGCAGTACTTC	CASSIAAGSSYEQYF
TRBJ2-7	.	TRBV7-9	.	13	TGTGCCAGCAGCCTAAACTCCCATTACGAGCAGTACTTC	CASSLNSHYEQYF
TRBJ2-1	TRBD2	TRBV20-1	.	15	TGCAGTGCCGCGGGAGCGGGAATCTCCTACAATGAGCAGTTCTTC	CSAAGAGISYNEQFF
TRBJ2-3	TRBD2	TRBV2	.	16	TGTGCCAGCCGGAGGGAAAGCGGGAGAGGGTCAGATACGCAGTATTTT	CASRRESGRGSDTQYF
TRBJ2-1	TRBD2	TRBV9	.	16	TGTGCCAGCAGCCTTAGACTAGCGGGCCGCTACAATGAGCAGTTCTTC	CASSLRLAGRYNEQFF
TRBJ2-1	.	TRBV20-1	once	14	TGCAGTGCTAGACGACTAGGAATATACAATGAGCAGTTCTTC	CSARRLGIYNEQFF
TRBJ2-5	.	TRBV7-6	.	16	TGTGCCAGCAGCTTAGCTCCGGACGTTTTTGGTGAGACCCAGTACTTC	CASSLAPDVFGETQYF